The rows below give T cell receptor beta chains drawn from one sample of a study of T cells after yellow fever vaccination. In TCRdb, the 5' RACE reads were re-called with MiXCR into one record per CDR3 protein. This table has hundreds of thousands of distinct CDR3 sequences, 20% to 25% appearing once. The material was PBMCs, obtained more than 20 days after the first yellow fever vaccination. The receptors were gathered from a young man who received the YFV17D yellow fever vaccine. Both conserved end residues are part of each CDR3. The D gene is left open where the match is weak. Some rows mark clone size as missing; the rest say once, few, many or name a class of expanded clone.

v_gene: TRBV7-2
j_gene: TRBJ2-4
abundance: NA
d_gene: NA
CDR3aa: CASSEGGAAKNIQYF
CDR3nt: TGTGCCAGCAGCGAAGGGGGGGCGGCCAAAAACATTCAGTACTTC

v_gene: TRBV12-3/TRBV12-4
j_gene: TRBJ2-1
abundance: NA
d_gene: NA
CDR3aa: CASSLSSVDEQFF
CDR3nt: TGTGCCAGCAGTTTAAGCAGCGTGGATGAGCAGTTCTTC

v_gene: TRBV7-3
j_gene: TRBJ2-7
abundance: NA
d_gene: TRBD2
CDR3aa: CASSLDGGGSYEQYF
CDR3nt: TGTGCCAGCAGCTTAGACGGGGGGGGATCCTACGAGCAGTACTTC

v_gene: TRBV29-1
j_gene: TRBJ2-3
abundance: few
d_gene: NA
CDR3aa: CSVEVGAGDTQYF
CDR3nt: TGCAGCGTTGAGGTGGGGGCCGGAGATACGCAGTATTTT

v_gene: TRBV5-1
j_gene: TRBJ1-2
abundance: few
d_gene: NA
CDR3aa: CASSLASGSDYGYTF
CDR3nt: TGCGCCAGCAGCTTGGCGTCGGGTTCGGACTATGGCTACACCTTC

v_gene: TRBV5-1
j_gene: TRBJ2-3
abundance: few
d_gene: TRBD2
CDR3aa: CASSLVPPGRVGDTQYF
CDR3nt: TGCGCCAGCAGCTTGGTTCCGCCAGGGAGGGTTGGAGATACGCAGTATTTT

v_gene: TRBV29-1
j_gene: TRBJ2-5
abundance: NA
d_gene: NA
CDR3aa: CSVGHLINRGETQYF
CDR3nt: TGCAGCGTTGGACACCTGATCAATCGGGGGGAGACCCAGTACTTC

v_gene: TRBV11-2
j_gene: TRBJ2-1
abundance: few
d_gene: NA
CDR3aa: CASSRRSYNEQFF
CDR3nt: TGTGCCAGCAGCCGACGCTCCTACAATGAGCAGTTCTTC

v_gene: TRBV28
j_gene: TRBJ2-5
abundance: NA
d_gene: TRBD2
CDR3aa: CASSTIRTSGARGETQYF
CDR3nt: TGTGCCAGCAGCACCATCAGGACTAGCGGGGCCAGGGGGGAGACCCAGTACTTC

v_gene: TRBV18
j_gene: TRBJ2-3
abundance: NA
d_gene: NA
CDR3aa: CASSTAGDTQYF
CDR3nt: TGTGCCAGCTCAACCGCGGGAGATACGCAGTATTTT

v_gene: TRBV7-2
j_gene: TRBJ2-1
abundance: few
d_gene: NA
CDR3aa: CASRVGVYNEQFF
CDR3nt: TGTGCCAGCAGAGTGGGGGTTTACAATGAGCAGTTCTTC

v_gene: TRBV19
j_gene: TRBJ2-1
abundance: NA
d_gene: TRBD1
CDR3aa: CASTSWDRGNEQFF
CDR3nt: TGTGCCAGTACCTCATGGGACAGGGGAAATGAGCAGTTCTTC

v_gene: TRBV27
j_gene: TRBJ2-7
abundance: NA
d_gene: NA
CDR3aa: CASSAKYEQYF
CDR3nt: TGTGCCAGCAGTGCAAAGTACGAGCAGTACTTC

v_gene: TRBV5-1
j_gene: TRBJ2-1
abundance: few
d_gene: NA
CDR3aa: CASSLGQIEQFF
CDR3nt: TGCGCCAGCAGCTTGGGACAGATCGAGCAGTTCTTC

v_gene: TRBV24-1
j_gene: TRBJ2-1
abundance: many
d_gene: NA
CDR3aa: CATSDANGGQFF
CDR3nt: TGTGCCACCAGTGACGCAAACGGGGGGCAGTTCTTC

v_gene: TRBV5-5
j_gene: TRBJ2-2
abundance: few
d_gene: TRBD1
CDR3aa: CASRTGGWTGELFF
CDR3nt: TGTGCCAGCAGGACAGGGGGGTGGACCGGGGAGCTGTTTTTT

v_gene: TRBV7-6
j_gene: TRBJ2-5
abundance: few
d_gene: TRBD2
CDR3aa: CASRPTSEETQYF
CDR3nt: TGTGCCAGCAGGCCGACTAGCGAGGAGACCCAGTACTTC

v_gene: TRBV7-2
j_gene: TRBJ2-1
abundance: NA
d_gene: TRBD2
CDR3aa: CASSLLAGEDEQFF
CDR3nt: TGTGCCAGCAGCTTGTTAGCGGGGGAGGATGAGCAGTTCTTC

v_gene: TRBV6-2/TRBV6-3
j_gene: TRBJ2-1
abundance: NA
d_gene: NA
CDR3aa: CASSYSRQGSYNEQFF
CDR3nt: TGTGCCAGCAGTTACTCGCGGCAGGGAAGCTACAATGAGCAGTTCTTC

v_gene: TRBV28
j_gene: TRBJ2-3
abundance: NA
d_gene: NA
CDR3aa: CASCRTGRPDTQYF
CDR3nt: TGTGCCAGCTGCAGAACGGGACGGCCGGATACGCAGTATTTT

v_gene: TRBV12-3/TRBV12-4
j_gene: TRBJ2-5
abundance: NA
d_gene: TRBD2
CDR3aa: CASSWSPGTSGGARTQETQYF
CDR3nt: TGTGCCAGCAGTTGGTCTCCCGGGACTAGCGGGGGGGCTCGTACCCAAGAGACCCAGTACTTC

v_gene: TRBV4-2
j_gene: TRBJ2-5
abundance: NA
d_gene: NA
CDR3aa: CASSQVWGADEETQYF
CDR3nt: TGTGCCAGCAGCCAAGTTTGGGGGGCGGACGAAGAGACCCAGTACTTC

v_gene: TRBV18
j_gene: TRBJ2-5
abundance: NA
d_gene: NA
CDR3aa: CASSPTNGETQYF
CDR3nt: TGTGCCAGCTCACCTACGAATGGGGAGACCCAGTACTTC

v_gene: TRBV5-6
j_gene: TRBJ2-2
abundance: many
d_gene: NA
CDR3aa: CASSLGRGPYTGELFF
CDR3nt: TGTGCCAGCAGCTTAGGCAGGGGCCCGTACACCGGGGAGCTGTTTTTT

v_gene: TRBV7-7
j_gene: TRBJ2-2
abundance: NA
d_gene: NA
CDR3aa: CASSLVSTAGELFF
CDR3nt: TGTGCTAGCAGCTTAGTTTCGACAGCCGGGGAGCTGTTTTTT

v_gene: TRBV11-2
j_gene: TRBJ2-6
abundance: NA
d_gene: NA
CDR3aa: CASSQDWTGANVLTF
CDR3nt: TGTGCCAGCAGCCAAGACTGGACCGGGGCCAACGTCCTGACTTTC

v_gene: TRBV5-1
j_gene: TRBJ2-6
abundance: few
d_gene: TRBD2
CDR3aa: CASRGLPFSGANVLTF
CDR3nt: TGCGCCAGCAGGGGACTACCATTCTCTGGGGCCAACGTCCTGACTTTC

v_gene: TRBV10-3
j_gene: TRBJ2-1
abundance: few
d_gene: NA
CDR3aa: CAISRPIQDEQFF
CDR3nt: TGTGCCATCAGCCGACCCATCCAGGATGAGCAGTTCTTC

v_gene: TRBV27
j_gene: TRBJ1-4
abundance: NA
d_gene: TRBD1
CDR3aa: CASRSLGTGDEKLFF
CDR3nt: TGTGCCAGCAGGTCCCTCGGGACAGGGGATGAAAAACTGTTTTTT

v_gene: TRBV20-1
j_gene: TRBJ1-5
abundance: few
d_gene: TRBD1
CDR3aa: CSARLRTGGMPQHF
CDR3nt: TGCAGTGCTAGATTGCGGACAGGCGGGATGCCCCAGCATTTT

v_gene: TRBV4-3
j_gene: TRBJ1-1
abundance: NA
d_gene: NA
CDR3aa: CASSQDPGASTEAFF
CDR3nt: TGCGCCAGCAGCCAAGATCCCGGGGCTAGCACTGAAGCTTTCTTT

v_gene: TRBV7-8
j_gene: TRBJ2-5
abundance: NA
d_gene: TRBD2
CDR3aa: CASSSRRTSGGAGETQYF
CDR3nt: TGTGCCAGCAGCTCACGACGGACTAGCGGGGGGGCGGGGGAGACCCAGTACTTC

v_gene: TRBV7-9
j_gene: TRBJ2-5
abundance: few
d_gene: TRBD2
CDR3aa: CASRRDDGGFVETQYF
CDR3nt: TGTGCCAGCAGACGGGACGACGGGGGGTTTGTCGAGACCCAGTACTTC

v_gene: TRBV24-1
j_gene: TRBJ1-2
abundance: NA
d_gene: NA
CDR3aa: CATSAEKSYGYTF
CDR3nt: TGTGCCACCAGTGCCGAGAAGAGCTATGGCTACACCTTC

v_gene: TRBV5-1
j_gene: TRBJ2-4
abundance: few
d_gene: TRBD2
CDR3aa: CASSWDRLAGDNIQYF
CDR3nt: TGCGCCAGCAGCTGGGACCGACTAGCGGGCGATAACATTCAGTACTTC

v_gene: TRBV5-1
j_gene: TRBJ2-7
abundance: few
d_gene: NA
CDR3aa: CASSLGQGFSWYEQYF
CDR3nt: TGCGCCAGCAGCTTGGGGCAGGGATTTAGCTGGTACGAGCAGTACTTC

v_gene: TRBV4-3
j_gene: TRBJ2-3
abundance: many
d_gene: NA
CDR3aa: CASSRAPGIADTQYF
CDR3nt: TGCGCCAGCAGCCGGGCCCCGGGGATCGCAGATACGCAGTATTTT

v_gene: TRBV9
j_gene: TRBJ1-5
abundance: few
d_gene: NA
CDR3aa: CASSVGGRAGQPQHF
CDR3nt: TGTGCCAGCAGCGTAGGGGGGCGGGCCGGGCAGCCCCAGCATTTT

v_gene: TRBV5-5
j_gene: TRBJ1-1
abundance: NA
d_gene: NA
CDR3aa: CASSLSAANTEAFF
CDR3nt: TGTGCCAGCAGCTTGTCAGCGGCGAACACTGAAGCTTTCTTT

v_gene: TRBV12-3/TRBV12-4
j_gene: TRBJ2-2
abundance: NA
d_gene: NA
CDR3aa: CASIPNPSDRRSTGELFF
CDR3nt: TGTGCCAGCATTCCAAACCCTTCAGACCGGCGCAGCACCGGGGAGCTGTTTTTT

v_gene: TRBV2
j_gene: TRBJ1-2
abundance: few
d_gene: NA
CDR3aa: CASSEPPGRGYTF
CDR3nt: TGTGCCAGCAGTGAACCCCCTGGGCGTGGCTACACCTTC

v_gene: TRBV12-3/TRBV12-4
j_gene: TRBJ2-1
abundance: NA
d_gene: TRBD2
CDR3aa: CASSLPAGGRTNEQFF
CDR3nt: TGTGCCAGCAGTTTGCCTGCGGGGGGGCGTACTAATGAGCAGTTCTTC

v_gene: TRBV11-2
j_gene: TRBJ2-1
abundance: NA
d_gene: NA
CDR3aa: CASSLTGGRNEQFF
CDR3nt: TGTGCCAGCAGCTTAACGGGGGGCCGCAATGAGCAGTTCTTC

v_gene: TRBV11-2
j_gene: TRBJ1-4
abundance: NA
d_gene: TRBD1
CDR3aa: CASGRGRREKLFF
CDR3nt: TGTGCCAGCGGAAGGGGGCGGCGTGAAAAACTGTTTTTT

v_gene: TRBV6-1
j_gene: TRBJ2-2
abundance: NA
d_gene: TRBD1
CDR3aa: CASCGAGGIGELFF
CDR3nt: TGTGCCAGCTGTGGGGCAGGGGGAATCGGGGAGCTGTTTTTT

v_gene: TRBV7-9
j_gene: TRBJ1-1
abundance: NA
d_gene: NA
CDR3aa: CASSFVGYDTEAFF
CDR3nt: TGTGCCAGCAGCTTCGTGGGTTATGACACTGAAGCTTTCTTT

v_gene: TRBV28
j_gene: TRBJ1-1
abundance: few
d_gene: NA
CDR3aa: CASSSGHWNTEAFF
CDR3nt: TGTGCCAGCAGTTCGGGACATTGGAACACTGAAGCTTTCTTT

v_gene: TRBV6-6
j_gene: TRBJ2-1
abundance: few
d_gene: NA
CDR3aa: CASTGANNEQFF
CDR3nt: TGTGCCAGCACGGGGGCCAACAATGAGCAGTTCTTC

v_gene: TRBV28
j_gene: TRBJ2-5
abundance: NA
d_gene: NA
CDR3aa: CASSLSIRSKETQYF
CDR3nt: TGTGCCAGCAGTCTTTCCATAAGGAGCAAAGAGACCCAGTACTTC

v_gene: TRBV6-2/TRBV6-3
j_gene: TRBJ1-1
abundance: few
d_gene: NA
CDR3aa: CASSLTHSQRRAFF
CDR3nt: TGTGCCAGCAGTCTTACCCATTCTCAAAGACGGGCTTTCTTT

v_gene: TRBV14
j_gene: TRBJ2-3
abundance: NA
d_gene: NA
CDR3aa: CASSHGGTDTQYF
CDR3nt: TGTGCCAGCAGCCACGGGGGCACAGATACGCAGTATTTT

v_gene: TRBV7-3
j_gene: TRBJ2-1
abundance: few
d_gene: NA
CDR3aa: CASSSGDSGNEQFF
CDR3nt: TGTGCCAGCAGCTCCGGTGATAGTGGGAATGAGCAGTTCTTC

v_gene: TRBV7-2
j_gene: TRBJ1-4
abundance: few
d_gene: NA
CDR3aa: CASSLSGFATNEKLFF
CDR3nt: TGTGCCAGCAGCTTATCGGGGTTTGCAACTAATGAAAAACTGTTTTTT

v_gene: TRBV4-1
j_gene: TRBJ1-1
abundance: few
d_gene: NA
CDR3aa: CASSQQGPYKNTEAFF
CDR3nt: TGCGCCAGCAGCCAACAGGGGCCCTATAAGAACACTGAAGCTTTCTTT

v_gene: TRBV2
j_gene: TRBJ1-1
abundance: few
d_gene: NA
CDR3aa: CASSFGALEAFF
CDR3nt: TGTGCCAGCAGTTTCGGGGCATTAGAAGCTTTCTTT

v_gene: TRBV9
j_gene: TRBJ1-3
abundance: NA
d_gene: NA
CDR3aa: CASSVEIGGGFSGNTIYF
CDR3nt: TGTGCCAGCAGCGTAGAAATAGGTGGGGGATTCTCTGGAAACACCATATATTTT

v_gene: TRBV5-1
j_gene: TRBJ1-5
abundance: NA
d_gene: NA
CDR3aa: CASSLFGGNQPQHF
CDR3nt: TGCGCCAGCAGCTTGTTCGGGGGAAATCAGCCCCAGCATTTT

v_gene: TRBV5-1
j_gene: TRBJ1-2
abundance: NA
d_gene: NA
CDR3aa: CASSLGPEVYGYTF
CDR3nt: TGCGCCAGCAGCCTGGGACCCGAAGTATATGGCTACACCTTC

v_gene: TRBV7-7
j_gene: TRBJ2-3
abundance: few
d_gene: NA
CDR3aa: CASSLFSGMGTDTQYF
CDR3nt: TGTGCCAGCAGCTTATTTTCGGGGATGGGCACAGATACGCAGTATTTT